This T cell receptor (beta chain) was profiled in a study of control samples from healthy donors and cancer patients. Sequencing was performed with immunoSEQ multiplex PCR; in TCRdb, only in-frame clones are kept and a portion is missing. The data show around 120,000 clones, with over 90% seen just once and around 2.5% held by the top ten. The V gene end was trimmed by 4 bases and the J gene end by 6 bases; junction bases not matched to a gene: 10. The length of the CDR3 is 16 residues. CDR1 and CDR2 from the germline V gene are SGHRS and YFSETQ. The origin of this receptor is a man between 25 and 39 years old in good health. J is TRBJ1-2 and V is TRBV5-1, with TRBD1 matching 12 bases. Sequenced sample: blood. CDR3 nucleotides: TGCGCCAGCAGCCCGACGAGGGGGACAGGGGGCGATGGCTACACCTTC. It specifies CASSPTRGTGGDGYTF.